These T cell receptor beta chains were read from a single sample in a study of chemoradiotherapy in HPV16-positive cancers. The data were produced by immunoSEQ multiplex PCR, yet TCRdb's version contains in-frame clones alone and is incomplete. The sample consists of some 20,000 clones, around 75% of them appearing once. Sampling was performed from a patient who underwent chemoradiotherapy. These receptors all stem from a human donor with HPV-associated anogenital cancer. CDR3s include the opening cysteine and the closing phenylalanine or tryptophan. D genes are given only for firm matches. Some rows have no size entry. The others give once, few or many, or a class for an expanded clone.

NA	TRBV5-6	TRBJ2-7	NA	CASSLALAGSYEQYF	TGTGCCAGCAGCTTGGCTTTGGCCGGATCCTACGAGCAGTACTTC
NA	TRBV18	TRBJ1-1	NA	CASSPQGLTEAFF	TGTGCCAGCTCACCGCAGGGCCTCACTGAAGCTTTCTTT
NA	TRBV5-1	TRBJ1-1	NA	CASSLNTAPEAFF	TGCGCCAGCAGCTTAAATACAGCCCCTGAAGCTTTCTTT
once	TRBV19	TRBJ1-1	NA	CASSITRTKAFF	TGTGCCAGTAGTATAACACGGACCAAAGCTTTCTTT
few	TRBV27	TRBJ1-2	TRBD1	CASSPGGAFGYTF	TGTGCCAGCAGTCCAGGGGGCGCGTTCGGCTACACCTTC
once	TRBV18	TRBJ2-5	TRBD1	CASSPIGQGAETQYF	TGTGCCAGCTCACCAATAGGACAGGGGGCAGAGACCCAGTACTTC
NA	TRBV18	TRBJ1-1	NA	CASSPLGGIATNTEAFF	TGTGCCAGCTCACCACTGGGGGGAATAGCTACCAACACTGAAGCTTTCTTT
few	TRBV6-1	TRBJ2-7	NA	CASSFGPYEQYF	TGTGCCAGCAGCTTCGGACCCTACGAGCAGTACTTC
NA	TRBV19	TRBJ1-2	NA	CASTPTGPNYGYTF	TGTGCCAGTACACCGACAGGTCCTAACTATGGCTACACCTTC
NA	TRBV10-3	TRBJ1-2	NA	CAIMHSASNYGYTF	TGTGCCATCATGCACTCGGCTTCTAACTATGGCTACACCTTC
NA	TRBV6-1	TRBJ1-5	NA	CASRLGHRDQPQHF	TGTGCCAGCAGACTGGGACACCGAGATCAGCCCCAGCATTTT
NA	TRBV5-1	TRBJ1-2	NA	CASSPGQNYGYTF	TGCGCCAGCAGCCCTGGACAGAACTATGGCTACACCTTC
NA	TRBV9	TRBJ2-3	NA	CASSVEEGDTQYF	TGTGCCAGCAGCGTAGAGGAGGGAGATACGCAGTATTTT
NA	TRBV30	TRBJ2-1	NA	CAWSPTGEQFF	TGTGCCTGGAGCCCAACCGGTGAGCAGTTCTTC